A selection of T cell receptor beta chains follows, all from one sample in a study of patients and donors after allogeneic stem cell transplantation. From the RT-PCR reads, TCRdb called clonotypes with MiXCR, one entry per CDR3 protein. This sample has about a million distinct CDR3 sequences; about 20% occur once, and the top ten carry 6%. The sample comprised blood, either unsorted or a sorted T cell fraction (not recorded which). The receptor source for this set is a human donor who was either an allogeneic HSCT recipient or a stem cell or donor lymphocyte infusion donor (not recorded which). It is not recorded whose cells these are; they may come from a transplant donor. Each CDR3 is given with its conserved first and last residue. The D gene is left open where the match is weak. Rows give clone size only sometimes, using once, few, many, or a class for an expanded clone.

V gene	clone size	D gene	J gene	CDR3 protein	CDR3 DNA
TRBV3-1	.	TRBD2	TRBJ2-3	CASSLGTRKTDTQYF	TGTGCCAGCAGCCTTGGGACTAGGAAAACAGATACGCAGTATTTT
TRBV6-1	few	.	TRBJ1-6	CASTRGVGASPLHF	TGTGCCAGCACCCGCGGTGTGGGGGCTTCACCCCTCCACTTT
TRBV5-5	.	TRBD1	TRBJ2-2	CASSRQGARPGELFF	TGTGCCAGCAGCCGACAGGGGGCTAGGCCCGGGGAGCTGTTTTTT
TRBV28	.	.	TRBJ2-1	CASIPTTYNEQFF	TGTGCCAGCATACCCACAACCTACAATGAGCAGTTCTTC
TRBV10-2	.	TRBD2	TRBJ2-3	CASSGRAGDTDTQYF	TGCGCCAGCAGCGGGCGAGCGGGGGACACAGATACGCAGTATTTT
TRBV7-9	.	.	TRBJ2-7	CASSLAPSLTYEQYF	TGTGCCAGCAGCTTAGCCCCCAGCCTTACCTACGAGCAGTACTTC
TRBV10-3	few	.	TRBJ2-3	CAISESGTTPTDTQYF	TGTGCCATCAGTGAGTCGGGAACCACCCCCACAGATACGCAGTATTTT
TRBV24-1	few	TRBD2	TRBJ2-3	CATSDLPGLEVIATDTQYF	TGTGCCACCAGTGATTTACCGGGACTAGAGGTTATTGCAACAGATACGCAGTATTTT
TRBV6-1	.	.	TRBJ2-5	CASMQGPKETQYF	TGTGCCAGCATGCAGGGACCCAAAGAGACCCAGTACTTC
TRBV25-1	.	.	TRBJ2-3	CASSTPRGSGTDTQYF	TGTGCCAGCAGTACGCCTAGGGGATCTGGAACAGATACGCAGTATTTT
TRBV6-1	.	.	TRBJ1-2	CASTSPQGRRQPHYGYTF	TGTGCCAGCACCTCTCCCCAAGGAAGGAGGCAGCCGCACTATGGCTACACCTTC
TRBV5-1	few	.	TRBJ2-5	CASSWTKQETQYF	TGCGCCAGCAGCTGGACTAAACAAGAGACCCAGTACTTC
TRBV25-1	few	.	TRBJ2-7	CASSADGLEQYF	TGTGCCAGCAGTGCGGACGGGCTGGAGCAGTACTTC
TRBV15	.	.	TRBJ2-7	CATSSPPSYEQYF	TGTGCCACCAGCAGTCCTCCTTCCTACGAGCAGTACTTC
TRBV3-1	few	TRBD2	TRBJ2-1	CASSQTSYEQFF	TGTGCCAGCAGCCAGACTAGCTATGAGCAGTTCTTC
TRBV12-3/TRBV12-4	.	.	TRBJ2-2	CASSKNAGANTGELVF	TGTGCCAGCAGTAAGAATGCAGGGGCGAACACCGGGGAGCTGGTTTTT
TRBV6-5	.	TRBD1	TRBJ1-2	CASSYRGQGALGYTF	TGTGCCAGCAGTTACCGAGGACAGGGGGCGCTTGGCTACACCTTC
TRBV6-1	.	.	TRBJ2-2	CAVLATLPGELFF	TGTGCCGTCCTGGCTACCCTCCCCGGGGAGCTGTTTTTT
TRBV6-1	.	.	TRBJ1-1	CATRPAVNTEAFF	TGTGCCACCCGCCCAGCTGTGAACACTGAAGCTTTCTTT
TRBV5-5	few	.	TRBJ2-7	CASSLEGLVYEQYF	TGTGCCAGCAGCTTGGAAGGGCTGGTCTACGAGCAGTACTTC
TRBV6-2/TRBV6-3	many	.	TRBJ2-2	CASSQGGELFF	TGTGCCAGCAGCCAAGGCGGGGAGCTGTTTTTT
TRBV5-6	.	.	TRBJ1-1	CASSVTGRTMNTEAFF	TGTGCCAGCAGCGTAACAGGGCGAACGATGAACACTGAAGCTTTCTTT
TRBV20-1	many	TRBD1	TRBJ1-5	CSAFHPGTGLNQPQHF	TGCAGTGCTTTCCACCCGGGGACAGGGCTCAATCAGCCCCAGCATTTT
TRBV12-3/TRBV12-4	.	TRBD1	TRBJ1-2	CASREGALGSGYTF	TGTGCCAGCCGGGAGGGGGCCCTCGGGAGTGGCTACACCTTC
TRBV25-1	few	.	TRBJ1-2	CASSGRKASNYGYTF	TGTGCCAGCAGCGGACGGAAAGCGTCTAACTATGGCTACACCTTC
TRBV12-3/TRBV12-4	few	.	TRBJ1-6	CASSYNKGSSPLHF	TGTGCCAGCAGTTATAACAAGGGGAGCTCACCCCTCCACTTT
TRBV27	few	TRBD2	TRBJ2-2	CASRWGGGELFF	TGTGCCAGCAGGTGGGGGGGCGGGGAGCTGTTTTTT
TRBV20-1	.	.	TRBJ2-6	CSARKPGANVLTF	TGCAGTGCTAGAAAGCCTGGGGCCAACGTCCTGACTTTC
TRBV5-6	few	.	TRBJ1-4	CASSLLTGGDEKLFF	TGTGCCAGCAGCCTACTTACAGGCGGAGATGAAAAACTGTTTTTT
TRBV20-1	.	.	TRBJ1-4	CSATRPTDVNEKLFF	TGCAGTGCTACGAGACCGACAGACGTGAACGAAAAACTGTTTTTT
TRBV10-3	.	.	TRBJ2-1	CAISGVQEDEQFF	TGTGCCATCAGCGGCGTCCAGGAGGATGAGCAGTTCTTC
TRBV20-1	.	TRBD1	TRBJ1-3	CSATGRSGNTIYF	TGCAGTGCGACAGGGAGGTCTGGAAACACCATATATTTT
TRBV7-2	.	.	TRBJ1-1	CASSSRVSAGTEAFF	TGTGCCAGCAGCTCCAGGGTTTCGGCGGGAACTGAAGCTTTCTTT
TRBV20-1	few	.	TRBJ1-6	CSARSRGHRGSPLHF	TGCAGTGCTAGGTCCCGGGGGCATAGAGGTTCACCCCTCCACTTT
TRBV9	few	.	TRBJ1-3	CASSIRGGGSGNTIYF	TGTGCCAGCAGCATCCGCGGTGGAGGGTCCGGAAACACCATATATTTT
TRBV6-2/TRBV6-3	few	.	TRBJ2-3	CASIQGASGRIVGTDTQYF	TGTGCCAGCATACAGGGGGCTAGCGGGAGAATCGTTGGCACAGATACGCAGTATTTT
TRBV6-1	few	.	TRBJ1-3	CASSPVGTGYSGNTIYF	TGTGCCAGCAGTCCCGTCGGGACGGGCTACTCTGGAAACACCATATATTTT
TRBV20-1	.	TRBD1	TRBJ1-1	CSAGPGQPTMNTEAFF	TGCAGTGCTGGTCCGGGACAGCCTACCATGAACACTGAAGCTTTCTTT
TRBV12-3/TRBV12-4	many	TRBD2	TRBJ2-3	CASSLGGVDTQYF	TGTGCCAGCAGTCTGGGGGGGGTAGATACGCAGTATTTT
TRBV6-1	.	TRBD2	TRBJ2-5	CASSHPGLAGERGETQYF	TGTGCCAGCAGTCACCCGGGACTAGCGGGAGAGAGGGGAGAGACCCAGTACTTC
TRBV29-1	.	TRBD2	TRBJ2-1	CSVERGSAGGWRFF	TGCAGCGTTGAACGCGGGTCGGCGGGAGGGTGGCGGTTCTTC
TRBV30	.	.	TRBJ2-1	CAWSGGPANEQLF	TGTGCCTGGAGTGGGGGACCCGCCAATGAGCAGCTCTTC